This T cell receptor (beta chain) was recorded in a study of cytomegalovirus exposure and HLA in healthy donors. Broader study findings: Subsequent analysis of the 100 to 150 validation repertoires found a tendency for first-cohort TCR clusters to co-occur. The investigators catalogued some 150 TCR beta chains as cytomegalovirus-associated.

This CDR3 is 14 amino acids long. Germline V gives CDR1 SGHDN, CDR2 FVKESK. The V and J ends lost 4 bases and 3 bases respectively, with 13 bases between them. Turning to this clone: The antigen remains unidentified.

The data were produced by immunoSEQ multiplex PCR, yet TCRdb's version contains in-frame clones alone and is incomplete. The profile covers over 55,000 clones, with approximately 96% appearing a single time and 0.9% taken by the ten largest. Sequencing was done on a sample of PBMCs. The chain links TRBV14 to TRBJ2-7, with D possibly TRBD1 on 6 matching bases. The TCR sequence derives from a man aged 18 to 30 in good health and CMV-seronegative. The CDR3 protein is CASSLGQLHYEQYF. In DNA form, the CDR3 reads TGTGCCAGCAGCCTCGGACAGCTTCACTACGAGCAGTACTTC.